This entry lists 32 T cell receptor beta chains sequenced from one sample in a study of CD8 T cells in ankylosing spondylitis. Whole-study findings and limits: In ankylosing spondylitis blood, a motif of about 8 highly homologous TCR beta variants appeared characteristic.

In TCRdb, the 5' RACE reads were re-called with MiXCR into one record per CDR3 protein. The sample consists of 390,000 or so distinct CDR3 sequences, under 25% of them appearing once. For these TCRs, the target antigens are not known. Sequenced: blood, either unsorted or a sorted T cell fraction (not recorded which). These TCRs come from a male donor with ankylosing spondylitis.

The chain has TRBV25-1 and TRBJ2-7; D could derive from TRBD1 or TRBD2 (5 bases each). The CDR3 is 14 residues long. The V gene lost 4 bases and the J gene lost 2 bases, with 12 bases spanning the gap. CDR1 is MGHDK, CDR2 SYGVNS, per germline. The CDR3: CASSGGPSPYEQYF. CDR3 sequence (DNA): TGTGCCAGCAGTGGGGGACCTTCCCCCTACGAGCAGTACTTC.

Of note for this clonotype: This could be a read error, since a much larger clone is one nucleotide away. The rearrangement uses TRBV12-3 or TRBV12-4 and TRBJ2-3, with 7 bases lining up with TRBD2. CDR3 length: 14 amino acids. The DNA of the CDR3 is TGTACCAGCAGTTTAGGCGGGAGCGCAGATACGCAGTATTTT. Translating it yields CTSSLGGSADTQYF.

V and J are TRBV9 and TRBJ2-7, with D possibly matching TRBD1 (5 bases). The CDR3 is made up of 15 amino acids. Looked up from germline, CDR1 is SGDLS and CDR2 is YYNGEE. Trimming took off 4 bases at V and 2 bases at J, with 16 bases between the two ends. CDR3 amino acids: CASSPNTGPTYEQYF. The CDR3 region has the DNA TGTGCCAGCAGCCCAAACACAGGTCCCACCTACGAGCAGTACTTC.

V gene TRBV2 combines with J gene TRBJ2-5, with D unclear. The CDR3 extends over 12 amino acids. Trimming shortened V by 8 bases and J by 0 bases, and 7 bases separated the two germline ends. CDR1 SNHLY and CDR2 FYNNEI come from the germline V gene. The CDR3 here is CASRRDQETQYF. Written as DNA, the CDR3 is TGTGCCAGCCGCCGGGACCAAGAGACCCAGTACTTC.

This clonotype turned up a few times. The chain is built from TRBV6-1 and TRBJ2-4; TRBD2 matches 7 bases. CDR3 length equals 14 residues. CDR1 is MNHNS and CDR2 is SASEGT in the germline V gene. J was trimmed by 9 bases and V by 2 bases; bases with no gene match: 7. In DNA form, the CDR3 reads TGTGCCAGCAGTGAACGGACTAGAGCAGCCATTCAGTACTTC. Translating gives CASSERTRAAIQYF.

A few counts support this clonotype. The chain joins TRBV29-1 to TRBJ2-3; D unresolved. Germline CDR1 is SQVTM and CDR2 is ANQGSEA. The CDR3 covers 13 residues. Trimming took off 4 bases at V and 2 bases at J, with 10 bases between the two ends. The CDR3: CSVAGRTTDTQYF. The CDR3, as DNA: TGCAGCGTTGCTGGCAGGACCACAGATACGCAGTATTTT.

This clonotype was counted a few times. J is TRBJ2-5 and V is TRBV12-3 or TRBV12-4; possibly TRBD1 or TRBD2 for D (8 bases each). Trimming took off 5 bases at V and 4 bases at J, with 17 bases between the two ends. The CDR3 is 15 residues long. As DNA, the CDR3 is TGTGCCAGCAGTGGCGGACAGGGACTAGGAGAGACCCAGTACTTC. The encoded protein is CASSGGQGLGETQYF.

The V and J genes are TRBV6-5 and TRBJ2-1; 8 positions agree with TRBD2. V lost 2 bases, J lost 8 bases, and 8 bases stayed unmatched. This CDR3 contains 15 residues. The germline V gene has CDR1 MNHEY and CDR2 SVGAGI. The CDR3 spells CASSYAPGLADEQFF. The CDR3 DNA follows: TGTGCCAGCAGTTACGCCCCTGGACTAGCTGATGAGCAGTTCTTC.

The gene calls are TRBV3-1 and TRBJ2-1; TRBD2 matches at 13 bases. V gave up 2 bases and J gave up 9 bases; unmatched junction bases: 4. CDR1 and CDR2 from the germline V gene are LGHDT and YNNKEL (reference sequence). The CDR3 consists of 15 residues. The CDR3 bases are TGTGCCAGCAGCCAACGGACTAGCGGGAGTGGTGAGCAGTTCTTC. Its translation: CASSQRTSGSGEQFF.

This chain joins TRBV7-9 and TRBJ2-5, with D perhaps TRBD2 (7 bases). The V gene's germline CDR1 is SEHNR and CDR2 FQNEAQ (reference sequence). V lost 5 bases and J 5 bases, leaving 15 bases between the germline ends. This CDR3 contains 14 residues. CDR3 protein: CASSPRGGRETQYF. CDR3 bases: TGTGCCAGCAGCCCCCGCGGGGGCCGGGAGACCCAGTACTTC.

This clonotype was counted between two and nine times. The chain carries TRBV10-3 and TRBJ2-1, with 9 bases that match TRBD2. The germline CDR1 and CDR2 sequences are ENHRY and SYGVKD. V lost 7 bases to trimming and J lost 4 bases; unmatched junction nucleotides: 11. This CDR3 comprises 16 residues. As DNA, the CDR3 is TGTGCCATCATGTGGTCCGCGGCGGGAGGGTACAATGAGCAGTTCTTC. Translating it yields CAIMWSAAGGYNEQFF.

This clonotype was seen ten or more times. The rearrangement uses TRBV5-1 and TRBJ2-3; TRBD2 matches at 12 bases. V lost 6 bases, J lost 4 bases, and 6 bases stayed unmatched. The CDR3 covers 15 residues. In germline, CDR1 is SGHRS, CDR2 YFSETQ. This CDR3 is CASKTSGSSADTQYF. CDR3 in DNA: TGCGCCAGCAAGACTAGCGGGAGTTCCGCAGATACGCAGTATTTT. Full variable domain (remainder filled in from reference TRBV5-1 and TRBJ2-3): KAGVTQTPRYLIKTRGQQVTLSCSPISGHRSVSWYQQTPGQGLQFLFEYFSETQRNKGNFPGRFSGRQFSNSRSEMNVSTLELGDSALYLCASKTSGSSADTQYFGPGTRLTVL.

This clonotype was detected a few times. The rearrangement uses TRBV28 and TRBJ1-4, with D possibly TRBD1 on 5 matching bases. Germline V gene data show CDR1 as MDHEN and CDR2 as SYDVKM. The CDR3 totals 13 residues. Trimming took off 2 bases at V and 7 bases at J, with 8 bases between the two ends. CDR3 protein: CASSLRGREKLFF. DNA of the CDR3: TGTGCCAGCAGTTTACGGGGACGTGAAAAACTGTTTTTT.

This chain links TRBV15 with TRBJ1-4; the D is unclear. The CDR3 loop spans 14 amino acids. The ends were cut back, 3 bases at V and 7 bases at J, with 12 bases in the middle. Germline lookup yields CDR1 LNHNV and CDR2 YYDKDF (reference sequence). CDR3 in DNA: TGTGCCACCAGCAGCCCGGACCGCGGTGAAAAACTGTTTTTT. Protein: CATSSPDRGEKLFF.

This chain connects TRBV5-1 to TRBJ2-4; D is possibly TRBD1 (5 bases). V was trimmed by 4 bases and J by 2 bases, leaving 7 bases between them. The germline CDR1 and CDR2 sequences are SGHRS and YFSETQ. This CDR3 spans 13 amino acids. CDR3 sequence reads: CASSHRSKNIQYF. As DNA, the CDR3 is TGCGCCAGCAGCCACAGGTCCAAAAACATTCAGTACTTC.

The V gene is TRBV3-1, the J gene TRBJ2-5; 7 bases align to TRBD1. The CDR3 totals 15 residues. Looked up from germline, CDR1 is LGHDT and CDR2 is YNNKEL (reference sequence). Trimming cost V 3 bases and J 2 bases; bases outside gene matches: 6. DNA for the CDR3: TGTGCCAGCAGCCACTACCGACAGGGTCAAGAGACCCAGTACTTC. Amino acid sequence: CASSHYRQGQETQYF.

This clonotype was detected a few times. The chain has TRBV25-1 and TRBJ1-3; possibly TRBD1 for D (6 bases). V was pared by 6 bases and J by 0 bases, with 9 bases between. Germline V gives CDR1 MGHDK, CDR2 SYGVNS. The CDR3 is made up of 14 amino acids. CDR3 sequence reads: CASRQGISGNTIYF. Written as DNA, the CDR3 is TGTGCCAGCAGACAGGGCATCTCTGGAAACACCATATATTTT.

This clonotype was seen only a few times. V gene TRBV20-1 combines with J gene TRBJ2-1, with TRBD2 identical over 8 bases. Trimming at V came to 4 bases and at J to 7 bases, leaving 6 bases not matched to a gene. In germline, CDR1 is DFQATT, CDR2 SNEGSKA (reference sequence). CDR3 length equals 13 residues. The CDR3 loop is CSATRTSLNEQFF. CDR3 in DNA: TGCAGTGCTACTCGGACTAGCCTTAATGAGCAGTTCTTC.

This clonotype came up a few times. The chain has TRBV5-6 and TRBJ2-7, with unresolved D. The V end was cut by 1 base, the J end by 5 bases, with 13 bases between. This CDR3 comprises 14 residues. Looked up from germline, CDR1 is SGHDT and CDR2 is YYEEEE. This CDR3 is CASSLWFPGDEQYF. CDR3 in DNA: TGTGCCAGCAGCTTGTGGTTTCCAGGCGACGAGCAGTACTTC. Drawing the rest from reference TRBV5-6 and TRBJ2-7, the complete variable domain is DAGVTQSPTHLIKTRGQQVTLRCSPKSGHDTVSWYQQALGQGPQFIFQYYEEEERQRGNFPDRFSGHQFPNYSSELNVNALLLGDSALYLCASSLWFPGDEQYFGPGTRLTVT.

This clonotype was detected a few times. The rearrangement joins TRBV29-1 to TRBJ2-7; TRBD2 might be the D (5 bases). This CDR3 has 12 residues. Germline CDR1 and CDR2: SQVTM and ANQGSEA. Trimming left V 2 bases short and J 9 bases short, with 14 bases between. The CDR3 sequence is CSVEMNLGGQYF. The DNA for the CDR3 is TGCAGCGTTGAAATGAATCTAGGAGGGCAGTACTTC.

The V gene is TRBV24-1, the J gene TRBJ2-3, with D uncertain. The CDR3 is 13 amino acids. Looked up from germline, CDR1 is KGHDR and CDR2 is SFDVKD. Deletions cut 3 bases from V and 6 bases from J, with 9 bases between. The CDR3 sequence is CATSDPPWDTQYF. The CDR3 nucleotides are TGTGCCACCAGTGATCCCCCCTGGGATACGCAGTATTTT.

This sequence joins TRBV27 and TRBJ1-2; 8 bases are shared with TRBD1. CDR1 and CDR2 (germline): MNHEY, SMNVEV (reference sequence). The trim removed 5 bases at V and 8 bases at J, leaving 10 bases unmatched. This CDR3 is 14 amino acids long. This CDR3 is CASSPTAGGWGYTF. The CDR3, as DNA: TGTGCCAGCAGTCCCACGGCAGGGGGCTGGGGCTACACCTTC.

The sample holds a few counts of this clonotype. The genes are TRBV11-2 and TRBJ1-1, with D possibly being TRBD1 (5 bases). CDR1 SGHAT and CDR2 FQNNGV come from the germline V gene. Trimming took 0 bases from V and 10 from J, leaving 12 bases between them. The CDR3 extends over 13 amino acids. Written as DNA, the CDR3 is TGTGCCAGCAGCTTAGATGTGGGGCGGATAGCTTTCTTT. Encoded protein: CASSLDVGRIAFF.

This chain uses TRBV11-3 with TRBJ2-4; the match to TRBD2 covers 11 bases. CDR3 length: 15 amino acids. The germline V gene has CDR1 SGHNT and CDR2 YENEEA. The ends lost 1 base at V and 9 bases at J; junction bases unmatched: 5. The CDR3 bases are TGTGCCAGCAGCTTAGCGACTAGCGGGATAAGCATTCAGTACTTC. Translation gives CASSLATSGISIQYF.

The CDR3 DNA is TGTGCCAGCAGTCGACAGGGGGCATTGGGGAATTCACCCCTCCACTTT. Translated, it gives CASSRQGALGNSPLHF. V and J are TRBV3-1 and TRBJ1-6; 10 bases are shared with TRBD1. CDR3 length equals 16 residues. J gave up 7 bases and V 6 bases, and 9 bases lay outside the gene matches. Germline loops: CDR1 LGHDT, CDR2 YNNKEL (reference sequence).

This clonotype was seen a handful of times. The chain carries TRBV6-1 and TRBJ1-1; 8 bases fit TRBD1. V was pared by 4 bases and J by 6 bases, with 7 bases of the junction left unmatched. Germline CDR1 MNHNS, CDR2 SASEGT. CDR3 length: 14 residues. The CDR3 nucleotides are TGTGCCAGCAGTGCACGGACAGGGAGTGCTGAAGCTTTCTTT. It specifies CASSARTGSAEAFF.

V gene TRBV6-2 or TRBV6-3 combines with J gene TRBJ2-2; D is possibly TRBD2 (6 bases). Between the trimmed V and J ends, which lost 8 bases and 2 bases, there was a span of 18 bases. Per the germline V gene, CDR1 is MNHEY and CDR2 is SVGEGT. This CDR3 spans 16 amino acids. In DNA, the CDR3 is TGTGCCAGCCGTCAAACCGGGACTTCTAACACCGGGGAGCTGTTTTTT. Protein product: CASRQTGTSNTGELFF.

This clonotype was counted only a few times. V usage is TRBV29-1 and J usage is TRBJ2-4; D might be TRBD1 (7 bases). Germline values: CDR1 SQVTM, CDR2 ANQGSEA. The CDR3 is made up of 14 amino acids. Trimming removed 6 bases at V and 6 bases at J, with 18 bases between. DNA for the CDR3: TGCAGCGTGAACAGGGGAGTGGGAGGAAACATTCAGTACTTC. It yields the protein CSVNRGVGGNIQYF.

J is TRBJ1-4 and V is TRBV5-1; the D gene is possibly TRBD1 (5 bases). The CDR3 extends over 13 amino acids. CDR1 is SGHRS and CDR2 is YFSETQ in the germline V gene. Trimming took 4 bases from V and 8 from J, leaving 12 bases between them. The CDR3 region is CASSPGHGEKLFF. The DNA of the CDR3 is TGCGCCAGCAGCCCAGGACACGGAGAAAAACTGTTTTTT.

The chain combines TRBV4-1 with TRBJ2-7, with TRBD1 matching 7 bases. This CDR3 region has 15 residues. With V trimmed by 8 bases and J by 3 bases, 13 bases remained unmatched. Germline CDR1 MGHRA, CDR2 YSYEKL. The chain's CDR3 is CASGTTGTALYEQYF. DNA of the CDR3: TGCGCCAGCGGAACAACGGGGACAGCACTCTACGAGCAGTACTTC.

This clonotype was detected a few times. The chain carries TRBV9 and TRBJ2-1, with 9 bases aligning to TRBD1. The trim removed 3 bases at V and 8 bases at J, leaving 6 bases unmatched. This CDR3 region has 14 residues. The germline CDR1 and CDR2 sequences are SGDLS and YYNGEE. The CDR3 region is CASSAGTGIDEQFF. CDR3 bases: TGTGCCAGCAGCGCCGGGACAGGGATTGATGAGCAGTTCTTC.

V is TRBV28 and J is TRBJ2-3; D remains ambiguous. Germline CDR1 and CDR2: MDHEN and SYDVKM. The V end lost 7 bases, the J end lost 3 bases, and 8 bases lay between the germline ends. This CDR3 is 12 amino acids long. CDR3 nucleotides: TGTGCCAGCAAGTTAGGGACAGATACGCAGTATTTT. Translating gives CASKLGTDTQYF.